Below, 7 T cell receptor beta chains from the same sample are listed, as sequenced in a study of OX40 agonist ivuxolimab in advanced cancers. Libraries were prepared by immunoSEQ multiplex PCR; TCRdb keeps only in-frame clonotypes and omits some of them. The table includes 77,000 or so clones, around four fifths detected once. Sequencing was performed on CD4+ or CD8+ T cells sorted from blood, taken in a trial of the OX40 agonist ivuxolimab. The receptors were gathered from an adult with an advanced solid tumor such as melanoma, head and neck, liver or kidney cancer.

This sequence joins TRBV7-3 and TRBJ2-7; 12 bases agree with TRBD1. The CDR3 is made up of 17 amino acids. The ends lost 1 base at V and 4 bases at J; junction bases unmatched: 8. Germline CDR1 SGHTA, CDR2 FQGTGA. CDR3 DNA sequence: TGTGCCAGCAGCTTAAGGAGGATGGGACAGGGGGCTTACGAGCAGTACTTC. It encodes CASSLRRMGQGAYEQYF.

This clone was counted a single time. This rearrangement joins TRBV6-6 to TRBJ2-5; D tentatively fits TRBD1 or TRBD2 (5 bases each). This CDR3 contains 13 residues. V shed 6 bases and J shed 4 bases, with 12 bases lying between them. Germline V gene lookup returns CDR1 MNHNY and CDR2 SVGAGI (reference sequence). CDR3 nucleotides: TGTGCCAGCAGCTGGGGACGGGCAGAGACCCAGTACTTC. This gives the protein CASSWGRAETQYF.

CDR3 loop: CASSWTIGTQYF. For the CDR3, the DNA is TGTGCCAGCAGTTGGACGATCGGTACGCAGTATTTT. The V call is TRBV5-4, the J call TRBJ2-3; no firm D call. Germline V gene sequence: CDR1 SGHNT, CDR2 YYREEE (reference sequence). The CDR3 has 12 amino acids. V shed 5 bases and J shed 8 bases, with 12 bases lying between them.

V usage is TRBV6-6 and J usage is TRBJ2-5, with 10 bases that match TRBD1. CDR1 and CDR2 from the germline V gene are MNHNY and SVGAGI (reference sequence). CDR3 size: 14 residues. With 4 bases clipped from V and 6 bases from J, the junction kept 5 bases outside the gene matches. The CDR3 region has the DNA TGTGCCAGCAGTTTACCGGGACAGGGGAAGACCCAGTACTTC. Protein: CASSLPGQGKTQYF.

J is TRBJ1-1 and V is TRBV28; 7 bases are a match to TRBD1. The CDR3 is 15 amino acids. The V and J ends lost 6 bases and 7 bases, in that order; junction bases with no gene match: 14. The germline gives CDR1 MDHEN, CDR2 SYDVKM. In DNA, the CDR3 is TGTGCCAGCAGCCCCCCCAGGGGGGGCGCAAGTGAAGCTTTCTTT. This sequence encodes CASSPPRGGASEAFF.

CDR3 protein: CASSVVAGGPSYEQYF. Here the CDR3 DNA reads TGTGCCAGCAGCGTAGTAGCAGGGGGCCCTTCCTACGAGCAGTACTTC. The rearrangement joins TRBV9 to TRBJ2-7, with 8 bases identical to TRBD1. The CDR3 spans 16 residues. V lost 0 bases and J lost 1; bases outside the gene matches: 6. Germline V gene sequence: CDR1 SGDLS, CDR2 YYNGEE.

This chain links TRBV29-1 with TRBJ1-2; 8 bases are shared with TRBD1. V shed 3 bases and J 3 bases; nucleotides not matched to a gene: 6. CDR1 is SQVTM and CDR2 is ANQGSEA in the germline V gene. The length of the CDR3 is 14 residues. In DNA, the CDR3 is TGCAGCGTTGAGGAGAGGACAGGGTACTATGGCTACACCTTC. It translates to CSVEERTGYYGYTF. Full variable domain (rest looked up from reference TRBV29-1 and TRBJ1-2): SAVISQKPSRDICQRGTSLTIQCQVDSQVTMMFWYRQQPGQSLTLIATANQGSEATYESGFVIDKFPISRPNLTFSTLTVSNMSPEDSSIYLCSVEERTGYYGYTFGSGTRLTVV.